The entry below gives a single TCR beta chain sequence along with its context. The entry originates in a study of blood T cell repertoires in COVID-19. CDR1 is SQVTM, CDR2 ANQGSEA, per germline. V lost 4 bases, J lost 7 bases, and 13 bases lay in between. This CDR3 has 13 amino acids. Data came from immunoSEQ multiplex PCR; TCRdb stores just in-frame clones and leaves some out. The sample holds nearly 350,000 clones, around nine tenths seen once. The chain joins TRBV29-1 to TRBJ1-4, with a weak D call TRBD1 (6 bases). Sequenced input: peripheral blood. This receptor was obtained from a woman aged 18 to 35 who had recovered from COVID-19. Here the CDR3 reads CSVGGLPSEKLFF. DNA of the CDR3: TGCAGCGTTGGGGGGCTTCCTAGTGAAAAACTGTTTTTT.